Listed below are T cell receptor beta chains from one sample, sequenced in a study of blood T cell repertoires in COVID-19. Method: immunoSEQ multiplex PCR; TCRdb's copy keeps in-frame clones and lacks some. The sample holds over 25,000 clones; approximately 88% are singletons and the top ten take under 10%. Specimen: peripheral blood. The source is a woman aged 45-65 years with active COVID-19. Both conserved end residues are part of each CDR3. D genes are given only for firm matches. Clone size is not always given. Where it is, it says once, few, many or a class for expanded clones.

clone_size,v_call,j_call,d_call,cdr3_aa,cdr3_nt
NA,TRBV4-1,TRBJ2-7,NA,CASSQTRGSYEQYF,TGCGCCAGCAGCCAGACCAGGGGCTCCTACGAGCAGTACTTC
NA,TRBV5-1,TRBJ1-1,NA,CASRDQLNTEAFF,TGCGCCAGCAGGGATCAACTAAACACTGAAGCTTTCTTT
NA,TRBV6-1,TRBJ1-2,NA,CASSEFLGDDGYTF,TGTGCCAGCAGTGAATTTCTGGGCGACGATGGCTACACCTTC
NA,TRBV3-1/TRBV3-2,TRBJ1-1,NA,CASTPRGGQSRTEAFF,TGTGCCAGCACTCCTCGGGGTGGACAGAGCCGCACTGAAGCTTTCTTT
NA,TRBV2,TRBJ1-5,NA,CASGTFSNQPQHF,TGTGCCAGCGGGACATTTAGCAATCAGCCCCAGCATTTT
NA,TRBV6-1,TRBJ2-3,NA,CASSEGTASTDTQYF,TGTGCCAGCAGTGAAGGGACAGCTAGCACAGATACGCAGTATTTT
once,TRBV7-2,TRBJ2-7,TRBD2,CASSLFVLAGGFEQYF,TGTGCCAGCAGCTTATTTGTCCTAGCGGGAGGGTTCGAGCAGTACTTC
few,TRBV20-1,TRBJ2-1,NA,CSASWDLGVDEQFF,TGCAGTGCTAGTTGGGACTTAGGGGTCGATGAGCAGTTCTTC
NA,TRBV28,TRBJ2-2,NA,CASSLGANTGELFF,TGTGCCAGCAGTTTGGGGGCTAACACCGGGGAGCTGTTTTTT
few,TRBV28,TRBJ1-1,NA,CAIDNPNTEAFF,TGTGCCATAGACAACCCGAACACTGAAGCTTTCTTT
NA,TRBV5-1,TRBJ2-7,TRBD2,CASSYRSSGRALSYEQYF,TGCGCCAGCAGCTATCGTTCAAGCGGGAGGGCCCTCTCCTACGAGCAGTACTTC
NA,TRBV5-1,TRBJ1-4,NA,CASSLGTSGGEKLFF,TGCGCCAGCAGCTTGGGGACCTCTGGAGGTGAAAAACTGTTTTTT
NA,TRBV6-6,TRBJ2-1,TRBD1,CASTEDRGFWNEQFF,TGTGCCAGCACAGAGGACAGGGGTTTTTGGAATGAGCAGTTCTTC
few,TRBV5-6,TRBJ2-3,TRBD2,CASSPRLAGGLGTDTQYF,TGTGCCAGCAGCCCCAGACTAGCGGGAGGGCTGGGCACAGATACGCAGTATTTT
NA,TRBV19,TRBJ1-1,NA,CASSEGPTEAFF,TGTGCCAGTAGTGAGGGCCCCACTGAAGCTTTCTTT
NA,TRBV29-1,TRBJ2-3,TRBD2,CSTQRGTDTQYF,TGCAGCACGCAGCGGGGGACAGATACGCAGTATTTT
once,TRBV27,TRBJ2-7,TRBD1,CASGPGQVYEQYF,TGTGCCAGCGGACCGGGACAGGTCTACGAGCAGTACTTC
NA,TRBV24-1,TRBJ2-7,TRBD2,CATSERGTYEQYF,TGTGCCACCAGTGAGCGGGGGACCTACGAGCAGTACTTC
NA,TRBV6-5,TRBJ1-1,TRBD1,CASSPRGRTEAFF,TGTGCCAGCAGTCCCAGGGGGCGGACTGAAGCTTTCTTT
once,TRBV5-8,TRBJ2-3,TRBD2,CASSWGAGINTDTQYF,TGTGCCAGCAGCTGGGGAGCGGGAATAAACACAGATACGCAGTATTTT
NA,TRBV23-1,TRBJ2-2,NA,CASTSLDRPSWTGELFF,TGCGCCAGCACCTCCCTGGACAGACCATCGTGGACCGGGGAGCTGTTTTTT
NA,TRBV3-1/TRBV3-2,TRBJ1-1,NA,CASSQDLSGSGKKNTEAFF,TGTGCCAGCAGCCAAGATCTTTCTGGGTCAGGGAAGAAGAACACTGAAGCTTTCTTT
NA,TRBV9,TRBJ1-2,NA,CASSVATDLGGYTF,TGTGCCAGCAGCGTAGCTACGGACTTGGGAGGCTACACCTTC
NA,TRBV5-1,TRBJ2-5,NA,CASSLNRAGEETQYF,TGCGCCAGCAGCTTGAACAGGGCCGGGGAAGAGACCCAGTACTTC
NA,TRBV9,TRBJ2-1,TRBD2,CASSVEKAGAPYNEQFF,TGTGCCAGCAGCGTAGAAAAAGCGGGAGCTCCCTACAATGAGCAGTTCTTC
NA,TRBV14,TRBJ2-7,NA,CASSQGLVFEQYF,TGTGCCAGCAGCCAAGGACTAGTCTTCGAGCAGTACTTC
NA,TRBV7-3,TRBJ2-3,TRBD2,CASSAGTSGSTTDTQYF,TGTGCCAGCAGCGCCGGGACTAGCGGGAGTACGACAGATACGCAGTATTTT
few,TRBV2,TRBJ1-2,NA,CASSEASGLYGYTF,TGTGCCAGCAGTGAAGCTTCGGGACTCTATGGCTACACCTTC
once,TRBV28,TRBJ2-3,NA,CASSLPGSGTDTQYF,TGTGCCAGCAGTTTACCAGGGTCAGGCACAGATACGCAGTATTTT
NA,TRBV4-2,TRBJ2-3,TRBD2,CASSQGTSRDTQYF,TGTGCCAGCAGCCAAGGGACTAGCAGGGATACGCAGTATTTT
few,TRBV28,TRBJ1-2,NA,CASSLIEASWGYTF,TGTGCCAGCAGTTTAATTGAGGCCAGCTGGGGCTACACCTTC
NA,TRBV2,TRBJ2-3,NA,CASSDGASTDTQYF,TGTGCCAGCAGTGATGGGGCTAGCACAGATACGCAGTATTTT
NA,TRBV5-1,TRBJ2-7,TRBD1,CASSLEGTVGEQYF,TGCGCCAGCAGCTTGGAAGGGACAGTTGGCGAGCAGTACTTC
NA,TRBV6-6,TRBJ2-1,TRBD2,CATKAGRSSYNEQFF,TGTGCCACCAAAGCCGGGAGGAGCTCCTACAATGAGCAGTTCTTC
NA,TRBV28,TRBJ2-2,TRBD2,CATNVKRDYTGELFF,TGTGCCACCAATGTAAAGCGGGACTACACCGGGGAGCTGTTTTTT
NA,TRBV10-3,TRBJ2-1,NA,CAISEFLDSSSYNEQFF,TGTGCCATCAGTGAGTTCTTGGACTCGAGCTCCTACAATGAGCAGTTCTTC
NA,TRBV7-6,TRBJ2-1,NA,CASSPGSSYNEQFF,TGTGCCAGCAGCCCGGGGAGCTCCTACAATGAGCAGTTCTTC
NA,TRBV3-1/TRBV3-2,TRBJ1-2,TRBD1,CASSQVGTGGGYTF,TGTGCCAGCAGCCAAGTGGGGACAGGGGGCGGCTACACCTTC
NA,TRBV5-1,TRBJ2-1,NA,CASSPQTSSYNEQFF,TGCGCCAGCAGCCCGCAGACTAGCTCCTACAATGAGCAGTTCTTC
NA,TRBV9,TRBJ2-1,NA,CASSASGLSYNEQFF,TGTGCCAGCAGCGCCTCGGGACTTTCCTACAATGAGCAGTTCTTC
NA,TRBV29-1,TRBJ1-1,NA,CSVGRTSNTEAFF,TGCAGCGTCGGTCGGACTTCGAACACTGAAGCTTTCTTT
NA,TRBV7-2,TRBJ2-2,TRBD2,CASSAPGTSGPGELFF,TGTGCCAGCAGCGCTCCCGGGACTAGTGGACCCGGGGAGCTGTTTTTT
NA,TRBV28,TRBJ2-7,TRBD1,CASSLFFRTGQGAYEQYF,TGTGCCAGCAGTTTATTCTTCCGGACAGGTCAGGGGGCCTACGAGCAGTACTTC
NA,TRBV2,TRBJ2-5,NA,CASSEVQVETQYF,TGTGCCAGCAGTGAAGTCCAGGTAGAGACCCAGTACTTC
few,TRBV25-1,TRBJ1-1,NA,CASSEVGATFF,TGTGCCAGCAGTGAAGTGGGGGCAACTTTCTTT
NA,TRBV28,TRBJ1-4,NA,CASSLEFQDSNEKLFF,TGTGCCAGCAGTTTAGAGTTTCAAGACAGTAATGAAAAACTGTTTTTT
once,TRBV4-1,TRBJ2-1,NA,CASSQGQSNEQFF,TGCGCCAGCAGCCAAGGACAGTCAAATGAGCAGTTCTTC
NA,TRBV6-4,TRBJ2-1,NA,CASSASGLYNEQFF,TGTGCCAGCAGTGCAAGTGGCCTCTACAATGAGCAGTTCTTC
NA,TRBV28,TRBJ2-1,TRBD2,CASHRSSGSGEQFF,TGTGCCAGCCATCGGAGTAGCGGGAGCGGTGAGCAGTTCTTC
NA,TRBV29-1,TRBJ2-1,TRBD1,CSARTGPSYNEQFF,TGCAGCGCCAGGACAGGGCCCTCCTACAATGAGCAGTTCTTC
NA,TRBV13,TRBJ1-3,NA,CASSQRGGTNTIYF,TGTGCCAGCAGCCAACGCGGGGGAACCAACACCATATATTTT
NA,TRBV6-5,TRBJ2-2,NA,CASSYSLTGNTGELFF,TGTGCCAGCAGTTACTCTCTTACCGGGAACACCGGGGAGCTGTTTTTT
NA,TRBV5-1,TRBJ2-2,TRBD2,CASSLPGTSVGGELFF,TGCGCCAGCAGTCTGCCCGGGACTAGCGTTGGCGGGGAGCTGTTTTTT
NA,TRBV10-1,TRBJ2-3,TRBD2,CASMMASGRGSPDTQYF,TGCGCCAGCATGATGGCTAGCGGGAGGGGGTCCCCAGATACGCAGTATTTT
NA,TRBV7-9,TRBJ2-7,NA,CASSRGLETYEQYF,TGTGCCAGCAGCCGGGGACTTGAAACCTACGAGCAGTACTTC
NA,TRBV5-5,TRBJ1-2,TRBD1,CASSYRGVGYGYTF,TGTGCCAGCAGCTACAGGGGAGTAGGGTATGGCTACACCTTC
NA,TRBV30,TRBJ2-5,TRBD1,CAWSTYRGETQYF,TGTGCCTGGAGTACGTACAGGGGAGAGACCCAGTACTTC
NA,TRBV6-5,TRBJ2-1,NA,CASSGLPTYNEQFF,TGTGCCAGCAGCGGACTGCCCACCTACAATGAGCAGTTCTTC
NA,TRBV6-5,TRBJ2-1,NA,CASSYSMSPPRNEQFF,TGTGCCAGCAGTTACTCGATGTCACCTCCTCGGAATGAGCAGTTCTTC
NA,TRBV19,TRBJ2-7,TRBD2,CASSIEGRATKEQYF,TGTGCCAGTAGTATCGAAGGGAGGGCTACGAAGGAGCAGTACTTC